The clone carrying this TCR beta chain was observed many times. Looked up from germline, CDR1 is MNHEY and CDR2 is SVGEGT. The CDR3 extends over 14 amino acids. After removal of 6 bases from V and 3 bases from J, the junction contained 7 bases not matched to a gene. Each CDR3 protein is one row after TCRdb ran MiXCR on the 5' RACE reads. The sample records 50,000 or so distinct CDR3 sequences, about 3.2% being singletons. The data were taken from a study of neurological immune-mediated disorders. The receptor comes from a woman between 55 and 75 years old with multiple sclerosis. The sample was PBMCs. The chain combines TRBV6-2 or TRBV6-3 with TRBJ2-5; 7 bases are shared with TRBD1. The CDR3 loop is CASSRSGTEETQYF. Here the CDR3 DNA reads TGTGCCAGCAGCCGGTCCGGGACAGAAGAGACCCAGTACTTC.